Included here is one T cell receptor beta chain sequence, with context. Sequenced by immunoSEQ multiplex PCR; TCRdb stores in-frame clones only, minus some. The table has 50,000 to 65,000 clones, approximately 90% seen once. These data come from a study of T cell changes during pregnancy in multiple sclerosis. The germline V gene encodes CDR1 SGHDT and CDR2 YYEEEE. With 1 base removed from V and 2 bases from J, the gap between germline ends came to 13 bases. The CDR3 has 15 residues. The chain uses TRBV5-6 and TRBJ2-7, with D unclear. The receptor was isolated from a female donor with multiple sclerosis, enrolled in a pregnancy study. The sequencing used CD4+ T cells from peripheral blood mononuclear cells, collected in the first trimester of pregnancy. The CDR3 here is CASSLYTAVTYEQYF. The CDR3, as DNA: TGTGCCAGCAGCTTGTATACTGCGGTTACCTACGAGCAGTACTTC.